These T cell receptor beta chains were read from a single sample in a study of cytomegalovirus exposure and HLA in healthy donors. TCRdb's copy holds only in-frame clones and misses some; the assay was immunoSEQ multiplex PCR. This table holds around 170,000 clones, less than 75% found once. The sequenced material came from PBMCs. The receptors were gathered from a girl under 18 in good health and CMV-seronegative. Each CDR3 is given with its conserved first and last residue. The order of the fields is D gene, V gene, J gene, clone size, CDR3 DNA, CDR3 protein. A D gene is named only where the DNA matches it firmly. Part of the rows lack a size; the others show once, few, many or a class for expanded clones.

NA,TRBV6-1,TRBJ1-2,NA,TGTGCCATTACTGACATCCTCTATGGCTACACCTTC,CAITDILYGYTF
NA,TRBV2,TRBJ1-4,NA,TGTGCCAGCAGTCCCGGCCTGCGCGGGGCGCGGGCAACTAATGAAAAACTGTTTTTT,CASSPGLRGARATNEKLFF
TRBD2,TRBV7-6,TRBJ2-1,NA,TGTGCCAGCAGCTTAGCGACTAGCGGGGGGTACAATGAGCAGTTCTTC,CASSLATSGGYNEQFF
NA,TRBV30,TRBJ2-7,few,TGTGCCTGGAGTGTAACTCCTTCCTACGAGCAGTACTTC,CAWSVTPSYEQYF
NA,TRBV11-2,TRBJ1-5,NA,TGTGCCAGCAGCTTATACCCCGGACAGCTCAATCAGCCCCAGCATTTT,CASSLYPGQLNQPQHF
NA,TRBV19,TRBJ2-1,NA,TGTGCCAGTAGTACGACATTACGGCCCTACAATGAGCAGTTCTTC,CASSTTLRPYNEQFF
NA,TRBV4-1,TRBJ2-7,NA,TGCGCCAGCAGCCAAGGTTCAGGGTATTCCTACGAGCAGTACTTC,CASSQGSGYSYEQYF
NA,TRBV29-1,TRBJ2-7,NA,TGCAGCGTTGGAGGGGGTCCCTACGAGCAGTACTTC,CSVGGGPYEQYF
NA,TRBV5-1,TRBJ2-3,once,TGCGCCAGCAGCTTGGCGACTGGCGGGGCAGATACGCAGTATTTT,CASSLATGGADTQYF
TRBD2,TRBV5-1,TRBJ2-7,NA,TGCGCCAGCAGCTTGGGGGGGTATGGGACTAGCGACTACGAGCAGTACTTC,CASSLGGYGTSDYEQYF
NA,TRBV9,TRBJ1-4,NA,TGTGCCAGCAGCGTAGGGGGCGGGGATGAAAAACTGTTTTTT,CASSVGGGDEKLFF
TRBD1,TRBV29-1,TRBJ2-1,NA,TGCAGCGTTACCGCAGAGGGGGCGCCTTACAATGAGCAGTTCTTC,CSVTAEGAPYNEQFF
NA,TRBV10-2,TRBJ1-2,NA,TGCGCCAGCAGTGAGTTGGAGACGTCAACGGTCGGGGATGGCTACACCTTC,CASSELETSTVGDGYTF
NA,TRBV7-9,TRBJ2-7,NA,TGTGCCAGCAGCTTAGGACAGATTTACGAGCAGTACTTC,CASSLGQIYEQYF
NA,TRBV10-3,TRBJ2-7,NA,TGTGCCATCAGTGAGTCGGCCAGGGTCTACGAGCAGTACTTC,CAISESARVYEQYF
TRBD1,TRBV27,TRBJ2-7,NA,TGTGCCAGCAGAACAGGGGGCGAGCAGTACTTC,CASRTGGEQYF
NA,TRBV27,TRBJ2-1,NA,TGTGCCAGCAGTTCTAGAGTTTATGAGCAGTTCTTC,CASSSRVYEQFF
NA,TRBV7-8,TRBJ1-6,NA,TGTGCCAGCAGCTTACTACAGTATAATTCACCCCTCCACTTT,CASSLLQYNSPLHF
NA,TRBV7-2,TRBJ1-2,NA,TGTGCCAGCAGCTTAGGGCAGGGGTATGGCTACACCTTC,CASSLGQGYGYTF
NA,TRBV7-9,TRBJ1-3,NA,TGTGCCAGCAGCCCCCCTTCTGGAAACACCATATATTTT,CASSPPSGNTIYF
NA,TRBV6-4,TRBJ2-3,NA,TGTGCCAGCAGACGGGACAATCTATACACAGATACGCAGTATTTT,CASRRDNLYTDTQYF
TRBD2,TRBV19,TRBJ2-5,few,TGTGCCAGTAGTATCTTTACTCTAGCGGGGGGGCGAGAGACCCAGTACTTC,CASSIFTLAGGRETQYF
NA,TRBV7-3,TRBJ2-5,NA,TGTGCCAGCAGTAACTCCCGCCAAGAGACCCAGTACTTC,CASSNSRQETQYF
NA,TRBV2,TRBJ1-5,NA,TGTGCCAGCAGTGAATGGAGTGGGTCGGGTCAGCCCCAGCATTTT,CASSEWSGSGQPQHF
NA,TRBV5-6,TRBJ2-5,NA,TGTGCCAGCAGCCCTCTGGGGGGTAACCAAGAGACCCAGTACTTC,CASSPLGGNQETQYF
NA,TRBV6-6,TRBJ1-1,few,TGTGCCAGCAGTTATGAGGAAGCTTTCTTT,CASSYEEAFF